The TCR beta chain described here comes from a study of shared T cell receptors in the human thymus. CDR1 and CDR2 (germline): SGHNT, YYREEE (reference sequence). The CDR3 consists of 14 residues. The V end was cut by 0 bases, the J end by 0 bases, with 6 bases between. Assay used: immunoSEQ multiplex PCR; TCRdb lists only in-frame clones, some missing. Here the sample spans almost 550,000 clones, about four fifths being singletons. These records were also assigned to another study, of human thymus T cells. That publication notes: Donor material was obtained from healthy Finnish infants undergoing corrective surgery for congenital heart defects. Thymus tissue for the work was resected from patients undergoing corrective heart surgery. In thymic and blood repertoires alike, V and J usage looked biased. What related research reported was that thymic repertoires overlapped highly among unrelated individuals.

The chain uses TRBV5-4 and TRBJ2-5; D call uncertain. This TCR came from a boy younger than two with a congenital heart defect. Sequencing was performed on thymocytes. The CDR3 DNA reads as TGTGCCAGCAGCTTGGCTACCTACCAAGAGACCCAGTACTTC. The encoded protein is CASSLATYQETQYF.